The 12 T cell receptor beta chains in this list originate from one sample, sequenced in a study of vaccination and CD4 T cells after COVID-19. With the Oncomine TCR Beta short-read assay, DNA from cultured CD4+ T cells was sequenced. A single record per CDR3 protein comes from TCRdb applying MiXCR to the PCR reads. The repertoire holds fewer than 3,500 distinct CDR3 sequences, with 30% to 35% as singletons. The treatment was: approximately nine-day PBMC culture with coronavirus spike peptide pools or control peptides (ViraFEST assay). Their specific antigens are unknown. This specimen consisted of CD4+ T cells from blood, cultured in vitro, obtained after SARS-CoV-2 vaccination. The receptor source for this set is a human donor who had recovered from COVID-19.

This clonotype is categorized as medium-sized. The junction and the germline gene differ at one end; a read error may be behind it. The rearrangement links TRBV6-1 to TRBJ2-7; 7 nucleotides align to TRBD1. Germline lookup yields CDR1 MNHNS and CDR2 SASEGT. This CDR3 has 10 residues. CDR3 DNA: TGTGCCAGCAGGCCCGGGACAGCGACCTTC. This gives the protein CASRPGTATF.

By share, this clonotype ranks as medium-sized. The J gene is TRBJ1-2, the V gene TRBV7-9; D perhaps matches TRBD1 (5 bases). The CDR3 is made up of 15 amino acids. In germline, CDR1 is SEHNR, CDR2 FQNEAQ (reference sequence). V was clipped by 2 bases and J by 4 bases, with 14 bases between them. CDR3 in amino acids: CASSLPTRATYGYTF. DNA for the CDR3: TGTGCCAGCAGCTTACCTACCAGGGCCACCTATGGCTACACCTTC.

The chain employs TRBV7-2 and TRBJ2-7, with TRBD2 matching 9 bases. This CDR3 is built from 15 residues. J gave up 0 bases and V 3 bases, and 3 bases lay outside the gene matches. Germline CDR1 reads SGHTA; CDR2 reads FQGNSA. The CDR3 DNA sequence: TGTGCCAGCAGCTTCCAAGCGGGGGGCTCCTACGAGCAGTACTTC. It encodes CASSFQAGGSYEQYF. Together with reference TRBV7-2 and TRBJ2-7, the CDR3 gives the full variable domain: GAGVSQSPSNKVTEKGKDVELRCDPISGHTALYWYRQSLGQGLEFLIYFQGNSAPDKSGLPSDRFSAERTGGSVSTLTIQRTQQEDSAVYLCASSFQAGGSYEQYFGPGTRLTVT.

This clonotype was observed many times. The chain is built from TRBV20-1 and TRBJ2-1, with 8 positions matching TRBD2. Germline trimming cut 4 bases from V and 2 bases from J; bases unmatched to any gene: 10. Germline values: CDR1 DFQATT, CDR2 SNEGSKA (reference sequence). This CDR3 is built from 16 residues. CDR3 protein: CSANDLTGLAYNEQFF. The CDR3 nucleotides read TGCAGTGCTAATGACCTTACGGGACTAGCCTACAATGAGCAGTTCTTC.

This sequence joins TRBV10-2 and TRBJ1-2; 7 nucleotides agree with TRBD1. The CDR3 loop spans 14 amino acids. Per germline, CDR1 WSHSY and CDR2 SAAADI. Unmatched junction bases numbered 5, after V lost 0 bases and J lost 7 bases. In DNA, the CDR3 is TGCGCCAGCAGTGAGTCGACAGGGAGGGGTGGCTACACCTTC. Amino acid sequence: CASSESTGRGGYTF.

This clonotype was detected only a few times. This chain links TRBV25-1 with TRBJ2-7; 7 bases line up with TRBD1. The germline V gene has CDR1 MGHDK and CDR2 SYGVNS. Trimming at V came to 6 bases and at J to 4 bases, leaving 3 bases not matched to a gene. This CDR3 contains 12 residues. CDR3 DNA: TGTGCCAGCAGGAGGGGGCGATACGAGCAGTACTTC. Protein sequence: CASRRGRYEQYF.

The chain couples TRBV6-1 to TRBJ1-5; no firm D call. CDR3 length: 13 amino acids. V gave up 7 bases and J gave up 0 bases, with 7 bases separating them. Germline V gene data show CDR1 as MNHNS and CDR2 as SASEGT. The CDR3, as DNA: TGTGCCAGCAAGCTTGATAGCAATCAGCCCCAGCATTTT. Translated, it gives CASKLDSNQPQHF.

As for this clonotype: A far larger clone is a single base away, which makes a read error likely. This sequence joins TRBV20-1 and TRBJ2-7, with D perhaps matching TRBD2 (6 bases). Germline values: CDR1 DFQATT, CDR2 SNEGSKA (reference sequence). The CDR3 loop spans 15 amino acids. Trimming removed 1 base at V and 7 bases at J, with 20 bases between. CDR3 protein: CSARGRGDFLNEQYF. In nucleotides, the CDR3 is TGCAGTGCTAGAGGACGCGGGGACTTCCTCAATGAGCAGTACTTC.

This clonotype was observed a handful of times. The rearrangement links TRBV7-2 to TRBJ1-1, with TRBD1 as a possible D gene (6 bases). The CDR3 runs 17 residues. The germline V and J ends were trimmed by 1 base and 1 base, with 16 bases remaining between them. Germline values: CDR1 SGHTA, CDR2 FQGNSA. CDR3: CASSLGWRTVQNTEAFF. CDR3 nucleotides: TGTGCCAGCAGCTTAGGGTGGCGGACAGTTCAGAACACTGAAGCTTTCTTT.

The chain links TRBV6-2 or TRBV6-3 to TRBJ1-2; D is perhaps TRBD1 (5 bases). The V end lost 8 bases, the J end lost 7 bases, and 14 bases lay between the germline ends. Per the germline V gene, CDR1 is MNHEY and CDR2 is SVGEGT. CDR3 length: 12 residues. The CDR3: CASDTGRTGYTF. The CDR3 nucleotides are TGTGCCAGCGATACAGGTCGTACTGGCTACACCTTC.

The chain has TRBV7-3 and TRBJ1-1; D remains unclear. The CDR3 consists of 14 residues. The ends were cut back, 4 bases at V and 2 bases at J, with 11 bases in the middle. Germline CDR1 is SGHTA and CDR2 is FQGTGA. DNA for the CDR3: TGTGCCAGCAGCTCCTCGGGCGCCAACACTGAAGCTTTCTTT. It is translated as CASSSSGANTEAFF.

V usage is TRBV27 and J usage is TRBJ1-2; D is unclear. This CDR3 contains 15 residues. Germline CDR1 reads MNHEY; CDR2 reads SMNVEV (reference sequence). V was clipped by 0 bases and J by 3 bases, with 11 bases between them. CDR3 loop: CASSLSGTEHYGYTF. In DNA form, the CDR3 reads TGTGCCAGCAGTTTATCTGGCACAGAACACTATGGCTACACCTTC.